Listed below are T cell receptor beta chains from one sample, sequenced in a study of CD8+ T cells in alopecia areata. Profiled with immunoSEQ multiplex PCR; TCRdb holds only in-frame clones, not every one. The repertoire holds 90,000 to 150,000 clones, with more than 45% as singletons. The specimen was CD4+ T cells sorted from blood, collected at week 4, from a patient treated with tofacitinib. Source of these receptors: a human donor with alopecia areata. CDR3s include the opening cysteine and the closing phenylalanine or tryptophan.

cdr3_length	v_call	j_call	cdr3_aa
15	TRBV6-6	TRBJ2-2	CASGEQGVQTGELFF
15	TRBV10-2	TRBJ2-3	CASSVETGWLDTQYF
13	TRBV5-1	TRBJ2-7	CASSLAGRYEQYF
13	TRBV30	TRBJ1-2	CAWSVHSNYGYTF
12	TRBV29-1	TRBJ2-5	CSATTWLETQYF
14	TRBV9	TRBJ2-3	CASSVVINPDTQYF
16	TRBV12-5	TRBJ2-3	CASGLVGTGYPDTQYF
14	TRBV5-1	TRBJ2-1	CASSTTVSGGEQFF
14	TRBV7-8	TRBJ1-2	CASSRSQGADGYTF
12	TRBV30	TRBJ2-3	CAWGGASDTQYF
11	TRBV6-5	TRBJ2-3	CASTSLDTQYF
16	TRBV25-1	TRBJ2-1	CASSESGQSSYNEQFF
14	TRBV29-1	TRBJ2-1	CSGLKRSSYNEQFF
13	TRBV6-1	TRBJ1-5	CASDRTRNQPQHF
14	TRBV29-1	TRBJ1-2	CSVGAMYSGEGYTF
17	TRBV15	TRBJ2-5	CATSRDTGRSGWETQYF
14	TRBV29-1	TRBJ1-1	CSVVTREANTEAFF
17	TRBV5-1	TRBJ2-1	CASSYYYRDRVGNEQFF
14	TRBV30	TRBJ1-1	CAWKVGFGDTEAFF
12	TRBV6-5	TRBJ2-5	CASAGPQETQYF
12	TRBV7-9	TRBJ1-4	CASSPGGEKLFF
14	TRBV6-5	TRBJ1-1	CASSYQGNTGRAFF